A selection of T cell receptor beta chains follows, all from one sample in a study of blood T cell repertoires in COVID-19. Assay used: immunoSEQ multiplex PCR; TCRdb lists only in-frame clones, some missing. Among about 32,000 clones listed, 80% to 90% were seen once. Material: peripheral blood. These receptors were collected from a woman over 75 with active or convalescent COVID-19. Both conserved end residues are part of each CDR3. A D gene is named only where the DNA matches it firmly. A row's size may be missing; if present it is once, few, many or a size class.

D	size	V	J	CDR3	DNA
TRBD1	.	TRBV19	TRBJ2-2	CASSKDRGRSGELFF	TGTGCCAGTAGTAAGGACAGGGGGCGTTCCGGGGAGCTGTTTTTT
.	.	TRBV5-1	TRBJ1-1	CASSLQENTEAFF	TGCGCCAGCAGCTTGCAGGAGAACACTGAAGCTTTCTTT
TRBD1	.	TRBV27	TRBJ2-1	CASKRGTGSTYNEQFF	TGTGCCAGCAAACGGGGGACAGGGAGTACCTACAATGAGCAGTTCTTC
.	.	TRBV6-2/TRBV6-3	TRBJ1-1	CASSALNRVNTEAFF	TGTGCCAGCAGTGCCCTTAACAGGGTGAACACTGAAGCTTTCTTT
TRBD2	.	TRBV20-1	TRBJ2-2	CSASQAGGPDTGELFF	TGCAGTGCTAGTCAAGCGGGAGGGCCGGACACCGGGGAGCTGTTTTTT
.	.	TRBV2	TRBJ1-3	CASKIDSSGNTIYF	TGTGCCAGCAAGATAGACAGCTCTGGAAACACCATATATTTT
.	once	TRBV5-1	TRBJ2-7	CASSLGTLEMQYF	TGCGCCAGCAGCTTAGGAACGTTGGAGATGCAGTACTTC
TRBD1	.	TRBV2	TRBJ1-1	CASNDRGRAFF	TGTGCCAGCAACGACAGGGGTCGGGCTTTCTTT
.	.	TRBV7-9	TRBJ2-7	CASSLSMGGIDEQYF	TGTGCCAGCAGCTTATCGATGGGGGGAATCGACGAGCAGTACTTC
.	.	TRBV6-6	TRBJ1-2	CASSRDTYGYTF	TGTGCCAGCAGTCGGGACACCTATGGCTACACCTTC
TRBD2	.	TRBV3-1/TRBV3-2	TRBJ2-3	CASSQGLVAGGDTQYF	TGTGCCAGCAGCCAAGGATTGGTAGCGGGGGGAGATACGCAGTATTTT
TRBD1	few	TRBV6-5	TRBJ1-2	CASSPYRGRNYGYTF	TGTGCCAGCAGTCCCTACAGGGGACGTAACTATGGCTACACCTTC
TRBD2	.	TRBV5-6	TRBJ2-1	CASSLGTSGFSSYNEQFF	TGTGCCAGCAGCTTGGGGACTAGCGGGTTTAGCTCCTACAATGAGCAGTTCTTC
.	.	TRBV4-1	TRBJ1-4	CASSQDPGPAANEKLFF	TGCGCCAGCAGCCAAGATCCCGGCCCGGCGGCTAATGAAAAACTGTTTTTT
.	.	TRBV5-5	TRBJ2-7	CASSLQTGPYEQYF	TGTGCCAGCAGCTTGCAGACAGGCCCCTACGAGCAGTACTTC
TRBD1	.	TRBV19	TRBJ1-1	CASRRGRSIYANTEAFF	TGTGCCAGTAGAAGGGGGCGCTCGATCTATGCGAACACTGAAGCTTTCTTT
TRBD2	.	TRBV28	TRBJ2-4	CASSSPSGDSGWIQYF	TGTGCCAGCAGTTCCCCTAGCGGAGATTCGGGATGGATTCAGTACTTC
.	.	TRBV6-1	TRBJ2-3	CASSEAHWGLKNTQYF	TGTGCCAGCAGTGAAGCGCATTGGGGCCTAAAGAATACGCAGTATTTT
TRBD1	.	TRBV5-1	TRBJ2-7	CASSPDRGYTDEQYF	TGCGCCAGCAGTCCAGACAGGGGATACACGGACGAGCAGTACTTC
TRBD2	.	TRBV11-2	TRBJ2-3	CASSLSTSGRSRDTQYF	TGTGCCAGCAGCTTATCGACTAGCGGGCGATCAAGGGATACGCAGTATTTT
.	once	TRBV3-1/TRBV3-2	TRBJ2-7	CASSRKGELYEQYF	TGTGCCAGCAGTCGCAAGGGGGAACTCTACGAGCAGTACTTC